This T cell receptor beta chain was sequenced in a study of T cells in Graves' hyperthyroidism and ophthalmopathy. Uncontrolled infection, other autoimmune disease, pregnancy and lactation each barred patients from inclusion. Orbital computed tomography, thyroid ultrasound, serum thyroxine and TRAb, and clinical symptoms together informed the diagnoses. TCR beta CDR3 region amplification was performed from RNA transcripts. A first-round RT-PCR of the TCR CDR3 used the HTBI primer set. MiXCR, run by TCRdb on the multiplex PCR reads, gives a single entry per CDR3 protein. The sample shows hundreds of thousands of distinct CDR3 sequences, roughly 15% of them seen only once. Per the germline V gene, CDR1 is KGHSH and CDR2 is LQKENI. The CDR3 spans 15 residues. Trimming took off 3 bases at V and 1 base at J, with 9 bases between the two ends. Findings and limits, study-wide: A 13 V-J signature model discriminated ophthalmopathy versus stable hyperthyroidism. Blood also contained most expanded thyroid clonotypes above 0.001.

The table lists this clonotype with many counts. Its antigen is as yet unknown. The receptor was derived from a woman aged 45 to 65 with Graves' ophthalmopathy. Source material: blood. The gene calls are TRBV18 and TRBJ2-2; D is unresolved. CDR3 protein: CASSPRAENTGELFF. In DNA, the CDR3 is TGTGCCAGCTCACCTCGGGCCGAGAACACCGGGGAGCTGTTTTTT.